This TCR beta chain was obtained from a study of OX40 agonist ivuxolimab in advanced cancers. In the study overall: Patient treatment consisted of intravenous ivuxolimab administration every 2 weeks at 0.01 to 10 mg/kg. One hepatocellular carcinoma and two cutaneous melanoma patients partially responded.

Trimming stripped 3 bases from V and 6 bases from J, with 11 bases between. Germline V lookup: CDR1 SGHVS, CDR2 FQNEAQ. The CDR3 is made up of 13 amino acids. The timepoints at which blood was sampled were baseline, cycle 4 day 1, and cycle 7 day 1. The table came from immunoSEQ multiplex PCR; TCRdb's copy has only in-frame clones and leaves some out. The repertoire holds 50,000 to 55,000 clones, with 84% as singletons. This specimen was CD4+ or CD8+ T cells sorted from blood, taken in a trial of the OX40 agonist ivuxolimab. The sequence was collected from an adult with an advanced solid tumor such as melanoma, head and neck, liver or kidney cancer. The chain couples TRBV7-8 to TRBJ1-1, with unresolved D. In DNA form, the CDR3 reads TGTGCCAGCAGCTTTAGGGCTCGCCCTGAAGCTTTCTTT. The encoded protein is CASSFRARPEAFF.